These 30 T cell receptor beta chains were sequenced from one sample in a study of shared clonotypes between healthy human individuals. TCRdb keeps only in-frame clones here, not all; method: immunoSEQ multiplex PCR. Seen here are under 1,100,000 clones, about four fifths observed once, and the top ten hold under 0.8%. Sequenced sample: memory CD4+ T cells from PBMCs. Sample subset: CD45RA-negative fraction. The receptors here all came from a man between 18 and 29 years old in good health. Some clones in this sample may be carry-over from other donors' samples.

In its sample, this clone was seen a few times. The rearrangement links TRBV11-3 to TRBJ2-5; tentatively, D is TRBD1 (5 bases). TRBJ2-7 matches the DNA end more closely, so the J call is doubtful. Germline V gives CDR1 SGHNT, CDR2 YENEEA. This CDR3 has 12 residues. CDR3 DNA sequence: TGTGCCAGCAGCCCAGGGCCCAACGAGCAGTACTTC. Translating gives CASSPGPNEQYF.

The chain employs TRBV30 and TRBJ2-1; possibly TRBD1 for D (7 bases). Trimming shortened V by 2 bases and J by 2 bases, and 16 bases separated the two germline ends. Per germline, CDR1 GTSNPN and CDR2 SVGIG (reference sequence). This CDR3 is 16 amino acids long. The CDR3 spells CAWSSSGRGAYNEQFF. The DNA of the CDR3 is TGTGCCTGGAGTTCCTCAGGCAGGGGGGCCTACAATGAGCAGTTCTTC.

This clone has ten or more counts. The chain joins TRBV10-2 to TRBJ2-7; possibly TRBD1 or TRBD2 for D (7 bases each). Germline lookup yields CDR1 WSHSY and CDR2 SAAADI. V shed 2 bases and J shed 0 bases, with 11 bases lying between them. The CDR3 is 15 residues long. CDR3 nucleotides: TGCGCCAGCAGTGAGCCCAGGGGGGGCTCCTACGAGCAGTACTTC. Translation gives CASSEPRGGSYEQYF.

This chain links TRBV19 with TRBJ1-5; D is unresolved. The germline V gene has CDR1 LNHDA and CDR2 SQIVND (reference sequence). This CDR3 is built from 13 residues. Trimming took off 5 bases at V and 6 bases at J, with 11 bases between the two ends. The CDR3 protein is CASSGQGPQPQHF. The CDR3 coding sequence is TGTGCCAGTAGTGGGCAAGGGCCTCAGCCCCAGCATTTT.

The J gene is TRBJ2-3, the V gene TRBV2, with D tentatively TRBD2 (5 bases). CDR1 and CDR2 (germline): SNHLY, FYNNEI. The CDR3 is made up of 15 amino acids. Trimming shortened V by 3 bases and J by 6 bases, and 16 bases separated the two germline ends. CDR3 in amino acids: CASSDGGFSMDTQYF. The CDR3 DNA sequence: TGTGCCAGCAGTGACGGCGGGTTCTCGATGGATACGCAGTATTTT.

The gene calls are TRBV28 and TRBJ2-7; D is uncertain. Trimming pared 6 bases from V and 9 bases from J, leaving 18 bases between. This CDR3 is 13 amino acids long. Germline CDR1 MDHEN, CDR2 SYDVKM. The CDR3: CASSSPSALRQYF. For the CDR3, the DNA is TGTGCCAGCAGCTCACCTTCGGCACTCCGGCAGTACTTC.

This clone showed up just once. The chain recombines TRBV18 with TRBJ1-2; 8 positions match TRBD1. The CDR3 covers 16 residues. Germline V gives CDR1 KGHSH, CDR2 LQKENI. V dropped 5 bases and J dropped 6; count of bases not matched to a gene: 14. The CDR3, as DNA: TGTGCCAGCTCAGCCAACTTACAGGGGGGTCGGGATGGCTACACCTTC. Protein sequence: CASSANLQGGRDGYTF.

This clone has just a few counts. Distinct nucleotide sequences in the sample also encode this CDR3. The chain employs TRBV27 and TRBJ1-4; 9 nucleotides agree with TRBD1. Trimming cost V 6 bases and J 8 bases; bases outside gene matches: 10. Germline values: CDR1 MNHEY, CDR2 SMNVEV (reference sequence). This CDR3 spans 15 amino acids. Here the CDR3 DNA reads TGTGCCAGCAGCCCCAGGAGGGACAGGGTCGAAAAACTGTTTTTT. Its protein is CASSPRRDRVEKLFF.

The chain employs TRBV18 and TRBJ2-7, with D uncertain. The V and J ends lost 4 bases and 1 base respectively, with 11 bases between them. Germline CDR1 and CDR2: KGHSH and LQKENI. This CDR3 has 14 amino acids. CDR3 amino acids: CASSQDMVSYEQYF. CDR3 in DNA: TGTGCCAGCTCACAGGATATGGTGTCCTACGAGCAGTACTTC.

The rearrangement joins TRBV7-9 to TRBJ2-7; tentative D call: TRBD2 (5 bases). The CDR3 length is 14 residues. Germline CDR1 reads SEHNR; CDR2 reads FQNEAQ (reference sequence). The ends were cut back, 4 bases at V and 5 bases at J, with 15 bases in the middle. CDR3 nucleotides: TGTGCCAGCAGCTCCGGTTGGTGGGGAGACGAGCAGTACTTC. Amino acid sequence: CASSSGWWGDEQYF. The full variable domain, in which reference TRBV7-9 and TRBJ2-7 provide the parts outside the CDR3, is DTGVSQNPRHKITKRGQNVTFRCDPISEHNRLYWYRQTLGQGPEFLTYFQNEAQLEKSRLLSDRFSAERPKGSFSTLEIQRTEQGDSAMYLCASSSGWWGDEQYFGPGTRLTVT.

This clone was detected a few times. Additional DNA sequences in this sample encode the identical CDR3. The chain joins TRBV30 to TRBJ2-2; the match to TRBD2 covers 9 bases. V dropped 0 bases and J dropped 5; count of bases not matched to a gene: 1. Germline V gene sequence: CDR1 GTSNPN, CDR2 SVGIG (reference sequence). This CDR3 spans 14 amino acids. CDR3 region: CAWSVAGGTGELFF. In nucleotides, the CDR3 is TGTGCCTGGAGTGTAGCGGGAGGTACCGGGGAGCTGTTTTTT. Complete variable domain (other parts from reference TRBV30 and TRBJ2-2): SQTIHQWPATLVQPVGSPLSLECTVEGTSNPNLYWYRQAAGRGLQLLFYSVGIGQISSEVPQNLSASRPQDRQFILSSKKLLLSDSGFYLCAWSVAGGTGELFFGEGSRLTVL.

On this clone: The same CDR3 can be traced to other DNA sequences in this sample. The V and J genes are TRBV6-5 and TRBJ1-2; D remains unclear. CDR1 is MNHEY, CDR2 SVGAGI, per germline. This CDR3 region has 13 residues. V shed 6 bases and J shed 0 bases, with 8 bases lying between them. The CDR3 spells CASRPTANYGYTF. The DNA of the CDR3 is TGTGCCAGCAGGCCAACAGCTAACTATGGCTACACCTTC.

The chain joins TRBV2 to TRBJ2-2; TRBD1 aligns across 9 bases. CDR1 and CDR2 (germline): SNHLY, FYNNEI. The CDR3 length is 15 residues. V trimming: 4 bases; J trimming: 7 bases; junction bases outside the gene matches: 7. CDR3 sequence: CASSVTGGQYGELFF. As DNA, the CDR3 is TGTGCCAGCAGTGTGACAGGGGGTCAATACGGGGAGCTGTTTTTT.

The V and J genes are TRBV29-1 and TRBJ2-7, with unresolved D. CDR3 length: 10 amino acids. The germline V gene has CDR1 SQVTM and CDR2 ANQGSEA. Between the trimmed V and J ends, which lost 7 bases and 3 bases, there was a span of 7 bases. The CDR3 region is CSAKNYEQYF. CDR3 bases: TGCAGCGCTAAAAACTACGAGCAGTACTTC.

The chain links TRBV30 to TRBJ2-3, with D uncertain. Trimming left V 6 bases short and J 6 bases short, with 13 bases between. Germline CDR1 reads GTSNPN; CDR2 reads SVGIG (reference sequence). The CDR3 contains 12 residues. Written as DNA, the CDR3 is TGTGCCTGTTCAGACGCCGGGGATACGCAGTATTTT. Encoded protein: CACSDAGDTQYF.

Of note for this clone: At one of its ends the junction is not consistent with the germline gene, which may arise from a read error. The CDR3 loop reads CASSLDRSGLGIF. The CDR3 DNA is TGTGCCAGCAGCTTAGATCGATCGGGGTTAGGAATCTTC. The rearrangement joins TRBV11-1 to TRBJ2-1; a weak D match, TRBD2 (5 bases). CDR3 size: 13 residues. In germline, CDR1 is SGHAT, CDR2 FQDESV (reference sequence).

The V call is TRBV2, the J call TRBJ1-1; possibly TRBD1 for D (5 bases). Germline assignment: CDR1 SNHLY and CDR2 FYNNEI. Trimming removed 6 bases at V and 0 bases at J, with 14 bases between. The CDR3 totals 15 residues. The CDR3 DNA reads as TGTGCCAGCAGACTACGACAGAATATGAACACTGAAGCTTTCTTT. This gives the protein CASRLRQNMNTEAFF.

This sequence joins TRBV11-2 and TRBJ2-7, with D possibly TRBD2 on 6 matching bases. Germline assignment: CDR1 SGHAT and CDR2 FQNNGV. CDR3 size: 15 residues. Trimming removed 10 bases at V and 1 base at J, with 20 bases between. CDR3 region: CANPATGTASYEQYF. CDR3 coding DNA: TGTGCCAACCCCGCAACCGGGACTGCTTCCTACGAGCAGTACTTC. Full variable domain (outside the CDR3, taken from reference TRBV11-2 and TRBJ2-7): EAGVAQSPRYKIIEKRQSVAFWCNPISGHATLYWYQQILGQGPKLLIQFQNNGVVDDSQLPKDRFSAERLKGVDSTLKIQPAKLEDSAVYLCANPATGTASYEQYFGPGTRLTVT.

In this sample, this clone turned up once. The J gene is TRBJ2-7, the V gene TRBV29-1, with TRBD2 identical over 10 bases. Germline V gene data show CDR1 as SQVTM and CDR2 as ANQGSEA. V was clipped by 7 bases and J by 4 bases; unmatched bases: 7. The CDR3 sequence is 13 residues long. CDR3 in amino acids: CSGSSGRSYEQYF. The CDR3 region has the DNA TGCAGCGGTTCTAGCGGGAGATCGTACGAGCAGTACTTC.

The chain is built from TRBV7-8 and TRBJ1-2; D is possibly TRBD1 (6 bases). Trimming pared 2 bases from V and 3 bases from J, leaving 10 bases between. Germline V gene lookup returns CDR1 SGHVS and CDR2 FQNEAQ. The CDR3 consists of 14 residues. The CDR3 region has the DNA TGTGCCAGCAGCTTAAGGGGGGCGGACTATGGCTACACCTTC. Encoded protein: CASSLRGADYGYTF.

V usage is TRBV29-1 and J usage is TRBJ2-1; 7 positions agree with TRBD1. J gave up 10 bases and V 4 bases, and 13 bases lay outside the gene matches. Per the germline V gene, CDR1 is SQVTM and CDR2 is ANQGSEA. This CDR3 has 14 residues. CDR3 amino acids: CSVALGQISTEQFF. CDR3 DNA sequence: TGCAGCGTTGCCCTGGGACAGATCAGTACGGAGCAGTTCTTC.

In nucleotides, the CDR3 is TGCGCCAGCACCTTACTAGCTATTCGAGGGGATACGCAGTATTTT. This gives the protein CASTLLAIRGDTQYF. V is TRBV4-1 and J is TRBJ2-3, with D tentatively TRBD2 (6 bases). Trimming left V 7 bases short and J 6 bases short, with 20 bases between. The CDR3 is 15 residues long. Germline V gene data show CDR1 as MGHRA and CDR2 as YSYEKL.

This clone was detected ten times or more. The chain joins TRBV6-1 to TRBJ1-5; no firm D call. The CDR3 runs to 12 residues. The germline V gene has CDR1 MNHNS and CDR2 SASEGT. Trimming took off 7 bases at V and 0 bases at J, with 4 bases between the two ends. The CDR3 here is CASTHSNQPQHF. Written as DNA, the CDR3 is TGTGCCAGCACACATAGCAATCAGCCCCAGCATTTT.

The gene calls are TRBV5-6 and TRBJ1-2; 8 positions match TRBD1. Germline V CDR1 and CDR2: SGHDT, YYEEEE. The CDR3 has 13 residues. Trimming at V came to 6 bases and at J to 8 bases, leaving 9 bases not matched to a gene. The CDR3 DNA sequence: TGTGCCAGCACCCTCGGACAGGGTCACGGCTACACCTTC. This encodes CASTLGQGHGYTF.

In regard to this clone: A much bigger clone sits one base away, suggesting this may be a read error. Other nucleotide sequences in the sample specify the same CDR3. This rearrangement joins TRBV30 to TRBJ2-4; the D is unclear. Germline loops: CDR1 GTSNPN, CDR2 SVGIG (reference sequence). The CDR3 length is 11 residues. CDR3 in DNA: TGTGCCTGGAGTTGGGGAAACATTCAGTACTTT. Protein sequence: CAWSWGNIQYF. Combining the CDR3 with reference TRBV30 and TRBJ2-4 gives the whole variable domain SQTIHQWPATLVQPVGSPLSLECTVEGTSNPNLYWYRQAAGRGLQLLFYSVGIGQISSEVPQNLSASRPQDRQFILSSKKLLLSDSGFYLCAWSWGNIQYFGAGTRLSVL.

The chain is built from TRBV29-1 and TRBJ1-1, with a weak D call TRBD1 (5 bases). V lost 7 bases, J lost 2 bases, and 11 bases lay in between. The germline V gene has CDR1 SQVTM and CDR2 ANQGSEA. The CDR3 spans 12 residues. The CDR3, as DNA: TGCAGCGCCCCGGGGCTCAACACTGAAGCTTTCTTT. It yields the protein CSAPGLNTEAFF.

The chain joins TRBV5-4 to TRBJ1-5; D is undetermined. Germline values: CDR1 SGHNT, CDR2 YYREEE (reference sequence). V lost 4 bases, J lost 2 bases, and 13 bases lay in between. CDR3 size: 15 residues. The CDR3 DNA reads as TGTGCCAGCAGCACGGGCCCAAGCGGCAATCAGCCCCAGCATTTT. It codes for CASSTGPSGNQPQHF.

This sequence joins TRBV13 and TRBJ2-7, with 10 positions matching TRBD1. Germline V gives CDR1 PRHDT, CDR2 FYEKMQ (reference sequence). This CDR3 comprises 16 residues. Losses at the gene ends were 8 bases for V and 5 bases for J; bases not matched to a gene: 15. The CDR3 spells CASGATIRDRGNEQYF. The CDR3 nucleotides read TGTGCCAGCGGCGCAACGATCCGGGACAGGGGAAACGAGCAGTACTTC.

CDR3 DNA sequence: TGTGCCAGCAGCTTGTCGGGACAGGGCCCTAACTATGGCTACACCTTC. Its protein is CASSLSGQGPNYGYTF. The chain has TRBV7-9 and TRBJ1-2; 9 bases are shared with TRBD1. Per germline, CDR1 SEHNR and CDR2 FQNEAQ (reference sequence). This CDR3 has 16 amino acids. V was clipped by 3 bases and J by 0 bases; unmatched bases: 5.

V gene TRBV5-4 combines with J gene TRBJ1-2; no firm D call. Germline CDR1 SGHNT, CDR2 YYREEE (reference sequence). The CDR3 totals 13 residues. V was pared by 4 bases and J by 8 bases, with 15 bases between. The CDR3 coding sequence is TGTGCCAGCAGCCAAGATTTGGAGGGAGGCTACACCTTC. Protein product: CASSQDLEGGYTF.